What follows describes a single TCR beta chain. Its specificity is not known. One base away lies a much larger clone, so this may be a sequencing read error. In TCRdb, the 5' RACE reads were re-called with MiXCR into one record per CDR3 protein. The table has more than 95,000 distinct CDR3 sequences, about 12% seen once. Germline V gene sequence: CDR1 DFQATT, CDR2 SNEGSKA (reference sequence). CDR3 length equals 13 residues. This specimen comes from a study of spatial heterogeneity in lung cancer. Findings and limits, study-wide: Ubiquitous, expanded tumor-derived TCRs were more frequently observed in blood at resection than at follow-up.

The time point was: blood at routine non-recurrence follow-up after resection. Unsorted whole RNA of tumor, nontumor lung or frozen PBMC was sequenced. This material consisted of PBMCs, taken at follow-up. The sequence was collected from a male donor with early-stage non-small cell lung cancer. The rearrangement links TRBV20-1 to TRBJ2-2, with no clear D. This chain's CDR3 is CSATTDNTRELFF. CDR3 sequence (DNA): TGCAGTGCTACCACAGATAACACCCGGGAGCTGTTTTTT.